Following are 22 T cell receptor beta chains from one sample sequenced in a study of immune evolution from preneoplasia to lung adenocarcinoma. Repertoires were generated with immunoSEQ multiplex PCR, while TCRdb's copy carries only in-frame clones and drops some. The data contain 4,800 or so clones, around 81% of them singletons. Sequenced input: FFPE minimally invasive lung adenocarcinoma tissue. The receptor set was obtained from a person in their sixties or seventies with lung adenocarcinoma.

This clone was counted between two and nine times. The rearrangement uses TRBV27 and TRBJ2-5; TRBD2 agrees at 8 bases. Germline V gene sequence: CDR1 MNHEY, CDR2 SMNVEV (reference sequence). J lost 5 bases, V lost 5 bases, and 7 bases had no gene match. The CDR3 totals 14 residues. The CDR3 loop reads CASSPLAGRETQYF. CDR3 DNA sequence: TGTGCCAGCAGTCCCTTAGCGGGAAGGGAGACCCAGTACTTC.

The chain recombines TRBV29-1 with TRBJ1-2; the D is unclear. V lost 3 bases and J 3 bases, leaving 14 bases between the germline ends. The CDR3 totals 14 residues. From germline, CDR1 is SQVTM and CDR2 ANQGSEA. In DNA form, the CDR3 reads TGCAGCGTTGATAGCCCTACTCATCACTATGGCTACACCTTC. Residues: CSVDSPTHHYGYTF.

This clone was seen just once. The chain uses TRBV4-2 and TRBJ1-5, with a possible D match to TRBD1 (6 bases). V was clipped by 0 bases and J by 1 base, with 7 bases between them. There are 15 residues in the CDR3. From germline, CDR1 is LGHNA and CDR2 YNFKEQ. The CDR3 here is CASSQEDSSNQPQHF. In DNA form, the CDR3 reads TGTGCCAGCAGCCAAGAGGACAGCAGCAATCAGCCCCAGCATTTT.

The rearrangement links TRBV9 to TRBJ2-1, with TRBD2 identical over 10 bases. V gave up 3 bases and J gave up 4 bases; unmatched junction bases: 4. This CDR3 has 15 amino acids. CDR1 is SGDLS, CDR2 YYNGEE, per germline. The chain's CDR3 is CASSAGLAPYNEQFF. The CDR3, as DNA: TGTGCCAGCAGCGCGGGACTAGCGCCTTACAATGAGCAGTTCTTC.

The chain uses TRBV6-1 and TRBJ1-5; 8 bases are a match to TRBD1. The V gene's germline CDR1 is MNHNS and CDR2 SASEGT. Unmatched junction bases numbered 9, after V lost 2 bases and J lost 9 bases. The CDR3 length is 15 residues. This CDR3 reads CASSEFGTGIGPQHF. CDR3 nucleotides: TGTGCCAGCAGTGAATTTGGGACAGGAATAGGGCCCCAGCATTTT.

This clone was recorded only once. J is TRBJ1-2 and V is TRBV9, with D hard to call. Germline CDR1 reads SGDLS; CDR2 reads YYNGEE. The CDR3 loop spans 15 amino acids. V was pared by 0 bases and J by 3 bases, with 12 bases between. The CDR3 DNA reads as TGTGCCAGCAGCGTAGATGCGGGTAACTACTATGGCTACACCTTC. Translating it yields CASSVDAGNYYGYTF.

The chain combines TRBV11-2 with TRBJ1-1; perhaps TRBD1 as D (5 bases). The CDR3 is 15 residues long. V was cut by 5 bases and J by 1 base, with 14 bases left in between. Germline CDR1 reads SGHAT; CDR2 reads FQNNGV. In nucleotides, the CDR3 is TGTGCCAGCAGCAAACAGGCCCCTCCGAACACTGAAGCTTTCTTT. It is translated as CASSKQAPPNTEAFF.

The rearrangement uses TRBV7-2 and TRBJ2-2; D not resolved. CDR1 and CDR2 (germline): SGHTA, FQGNSA. The V gene lost 2 bases and the J gene lost 2 bases, with 9 bases spanning the gap. This CDR3 contains 15 residues. The CDR3 DNA follows: TGTGCCAGCAGCTTATTTCGTGGTAACACCGGGGAGCTGTTTTTT. As protein: CASSLFRGNTGELFF.

The chain links TRBV4-1 to TRBJ2-5, with TRBD2 identical over 15 bases. The CDR3 runs 20 residues. The V segment lost 4 bases and the J segment 1 base; nucleotides outside the gene matches: 13. Germline V lookup: CDR1 MGHRA, CDR2 YSYEKL. The CDR3 coding sequence is TGCGCCAGCAGCCTCCCATCGGGACTAGCGGGGGGAGGGTCCCAAGAGACCCAGTACTTC. This translates into CASSLPSGLAGGGSQETQYF.

The rearrangement links TRBV7-2 to TRBJ2-7, with 8 bases matching TRBD1. The CDR3 spans 14 residues. V lost 6 bases, J lost 2 bases, and 6 bases stayed unmatched. Germline V gives CDR1 SGHTA, CDR2 FQGNSA. CDR3 sequence reads: CASSYRDRTYEQYF. In nucleotides, the CDR3 is TGTGCCAGCAGTTACCGGGACAGGACCTACGAGCAGTACTTC.

This rearrangement joins TRBV7-9 to TRBJ2-1; TRBD2 matches at 12 bases. Trimming removed 5 bases from V and 6 bases from J; junction bases left unmatched: 8. The germline V gene has CDR1 SEHNR and CDR2 FQNEAQ (reference sequence). This CDR3 region has 16 residues. CDR3 DNA: TGTGCCAGCAGCACTCTGACTAGCGGGAGTGGCAATGAGCAGTTCTTC. Translation gives CASSTLTSGSGNEQFF.

Written as DNA, the CDR3 is TGTGCCAGCAGACCCCAACTCCCCCGGCCCGAGCAGTACTTC. It specifies CASRPQLPRPEQYF. The chain carries TRBV28 and TRBJ2-7, with unresolved D. Trimming removed 6 bases from V and 6 bases from J, with 18 bases in between. The CDR3 is made up of 14 amino acids. Germline V gene data show CDR1 as MDHEN and CDR2 as SYDVKM.

The chain has TRBV5-1 and TRBJ2-5; D unclear. Trimming cost V 4 bases and J 0 bases, with 10 bases left between them. This CDR3 has 14 amino acids. Germline V gene lookup returns CDR1 SGHRS and CDR2 YFSETQ. In DNA, the CDR3 is TGCGCCAGCAGCCCCCCCCACAACCAAGAGACCCAGTACTTC. This translates into CASSPPHNQETQYF.

This chain uses TRBV15 with TRBJ1-5, with TRBD1 as a possible D gene (5 bases). V lost 3 bases and J lost 5, with 8 bases in between. CDR3 length: 13 residues. The germline V gene has CDR1 LNHNV and CDR2 YYDKDF (reference sequence). DNA for the CDR3: TGTGCCACCAGCAGGGACACCGATCAGCCCCAGCATTTT. Translating it yields CATSRDTDQPQHF.

V is TRBV7-2 and J is TRBJ1-4; 9 nucleotides match TRBD1. The CDR3 loop spans 14 amino acids. Trimming removed 5 bases from V and 6 bases from J; junction bases left unmatched: 4. CDR1 and CDR2 (germline): SGHTA, FQGNSA. CDR3 amino acids: CASSPDRGYEKLFF. The CDR3 nucleotides are TGTGCCAGCAGCCCCGACAGGGGGTATGAAAAACTGTTTTTT.

This rearrangement joins TRBV5-1 to TRBJ2-2; 10 positions match TRBD1. The CDR3 has 17 amino acids. Germline V gene lookup returns CDR1 SGHRS and CDR2 YFSETQ. Trimming took 3 bases from V and 5 from J; bases not matched to a gene: 10. CDR3 DNA: TGCGCCAGCAGCTCCTCCGGGACAGGGGTTCGAACCGGGGAGCTGTTTTTT. Encoded protein: CASSSSGTGVRTGELFF.

This sequence joins TRBV12-5 and TRBJ1-1; unclear D gene. The CDR3 is 13 amino acids. CDR1 and CDR2 from the germline V gene are LGHNT and FRNRAP. Trimming removed 3 bases from V and 1 base from J, with 6 bases in between. CDR3 region: CASGLSANTEAFF. CDR3 in DNA: TGTGCTAGTGGTTTAAGCGCGAACACTGAAGCTTTCTTT.

The chain joins TRBV30 to TRBJ1-2; 9 bases align to TRBD1. V lost 2 bases and J lost 4; bases outside the gene matches: 5. The germline CDR1 and CDR2 sequences are GTSNPN and SVGIG (reference sequence). The CDR3 has 14 amino acids. CDR3 region: CAWSRDRGGYGYTF. The CDR3 DNA sequence: TGTGCCTGGAGTCGCGACAGGGGGGGCTATGGCTACACCTTC.

CDR3 bases: TGTGCCAGCAGTTTTTCCGGGAGGGGGGAGACCCAGTACTTC. Amino acids: CASSFSGRGETQYF. The rearrangement joins TRBV27 to TRBJ2-5; 8 bases align to TRBD2. V was pared by 3 bases and J by 5 bases, with 5 bases of the junction left unmatched. CDR1 is MNHEY and CDR2 is SMNVEV in the germline V gene (reference sequence). This CDR3 has 14 amino acids.

The table lists this clone with a count of one. This chain uses TRBV28 with TRBJ2-3, with a weak D call TRBD2 (7 bases). CDR1 is MDHEN and CDR2 is SYDVKM in the germline V gene. The CDR3 extends over 16 amino acids. V lost 5 bases and J 1 base, leaving 16 bases between the germline ends. In nucleotides, the CDR3 is TGTGCCAGCAGTCAAAGAGGGGGGAGGGGCACAGATACGCAGTATTTT. Protein sequence: CASSQRGGRGTDTQYF.

The rearrangement joins TRBV11-3 to TRBJ2-3; 7 bases are a match to TRBD2. Germline-derived CDR1 and CDR2 are SGHNT and YENEEA. The CDR3 covers 15 residues. V lost 5 bases to trimming and J lost 4 bases; unmatched junction nucleotides: 9. Here the CDR3 DNA reads TGTGCCAGCAGCCTCGGGGGGAGCATTGCAGATACGCAGTATTTT. Amino acids: CASSLGGSIADTQYF.

V gene TRBV19 combines with J gene TRBJ1-2; D remains unclear. From germline, CDR1 is LNHDA and CDR2 SQIVND (reference sequence). This CDR3 region has 14 residues. Trimming removed 8 bases from V and 0 bases from J, with 13 bases in between. CDR3 protein: CASRTLFSNYGYTF. The CDR3, as DNA: TGTGCCAGTCGGACCCTTTTTTCTAACTATGGCTACACCTTC.